Below are 5 T cell receptor beta chains sequenced from a single sample in a study of T cell repertoires in cytomegalovirus infection. TCRdb re-called the reads through MiXCR, storing one row per CDR3 protein. Of some 680,000 distinct CDR3 sequences in the sample, about a third were seen once. Sequencing was carried out using PBMCs. The receptors stem from a human donor in good health (CMV status not recorded). Some clones in this sample may be carry-over from other donors' samples.

The J gene is TRBJ2-1, the V gene TRBV4-2, with 10 bases matching TRBD2. The J segment lost 8 bases and the V segment lost 6 bases, leaving 13 bases of the junction unmatched. Germline V gives CDR1 LGHNA, CDR2 YNFKEQ. The CDR3 length is 16 residues. The CDR3 DNA sequence: TGTGCCAGCAGTCAGAACAGGGCTAGCGGGGGATATGAGCAGTTCTTC. It specifies CASSQNRASGGYEQFF.

This clonotype was found a few times. The CDR3 sequence is CASSVLGRGADTQYF. The CDR3 DNA is TGTGCCAGCAGCGTATTAGGGAGGGGGGCAGATACGCAGTATTTT. The chain is built from TRBV9 and TRBJ2-3; TRBD2 might be the D (7 bases). Trimming stripped 1 base from V and 4 bases from J, with 13 bases between. The CDR3 contains 15 residues. Germline V gene data show CDR1 as SGDLS and CDR2 as YYNGEE. The variable domain in full, with the rest retrieved from reference TRBV9 and TRBJ2-3, is DSGVTQTPKHLITATGQRVTLRCSPRSGDLSVYWYQQSLDQGLQFLIQYYNGEERAKGNILERFSAQQFPDLHSELNLSSLELGDSALYFCASSVLGRGADTQYFGPGTRLTVL.

The genes are TRBV2 and TRBJ1-4; D is perhaps TRBD1 (6 bases). Trimming shortened V by 7 bases and J by 5 bases, and 14 bases separated the two germline ends. The CDR3 runs 14 residues. Germline CDR1 reads SNHLY; CDR2 reads FYNNEI. CDR3 DNA sequence: TGTGCCAGCAATTCGGGGGCGGAAAATGAAAAACTGTTTTTT. It codes for CASNSGAENEKLFF.

This clonotype was seen a handful of times. V usage is TRBV28 and J usage is TRBJ2-2; D is undetermined. This CDR3 is built from 15 residues. The ends were cut back, 6 bases at V and 0 bases at J, with 11 bases in the middle. Germline-derived CDR1 and CDR2 are MDHEN and SYDVKM. CDR3 loop: CASSRLNANTGELFF. CDR3 DNA: TGTGCCAGCAGCCGACTGAACGCGAACACCGGGGAGCTGTTTTTT.

The V gene is TRBV28, the J gene TRBJ2-3; 10 nucleotides match TRBD2. The germline V gene encodes CDR1 MDHEN and CDR2 SYDVKM. J was trimmed by 4 bases and V by 4 bases; bases with no gene match: 14. This CDR3 is built from 18 residues. CDR3: CASSSPRVVAGGSDTQYF. The CDR3 nucleotides are TGTGCCAGCAGTTCACCCCGAGTAGTAGCGGGAGGCTCAGATACGCAGTATTTT.